A single T cell receptor beta chain is shown here with its context. Its antigen is still unknown. Base qualities are not recorded, but no much larger clone differs from it by a single base. Taken from the germline V gene (reference sequence), the CDR1 and CDR2 loops are GTSNPN and SVGIG. V loses 0 bases at its end and J loses 6 bases; junction bases beyond the gene matches: 7. From the cysteine up to the phenylalanine, the CDR3 has a length of 16 residues. Of the read, only the CDR3 DNA is kept; its 48 bases are in frame from base 1. Donors were healthy HIV-negative adults with no recently reported acute infections or vaccinations. All donors were Caucasian adults living in Nashville, Tennessee, USA. For unsorted samples, about 90 million PBMCs were counted and genomic DNA was extracted with the QIAamp DNA Blood Mini kit. Blood was collected by leukapheresis, and PBMCs were isolated by Ficoll-Histopaque density gradient centrifugation and then cryopreserved in liquid nitrogen vapor phase.

Using the deep immunoSEQ assay, TCR CDR3 regions were amplified from genomic DNA by multiplex PCR. Extracted genomic DNA from each cell subset was distributed evenly across all wells of several immunoSEQ 96-well plates, and each plate was treated as a replicate. For unsorted PBMC, approximately 300 ng of genomic DNA, equivalent to about 32,000 T cell genomes, went into each replicate PCR. Unsorted PBMC genomic DNA was sequenced across ten immunoSEQ deep assay plates. Purified libraries were measured with a Qubit 3.0 fluorometer, size-checked on a Bioanalyzer 2100, and measured again with the KAPA Library Quantification kit. Every immunoSEQ 96-well plate was sequenced on a dedicated single-read 150-cycle Illumina NextSeq 550 flow cell. From the authors' description of their analysis: Because only junctional sequences without quality scores were contained in the immunoSEQ output, filtering matching that applied to full-length reads could not be performed. Sequences were annotated with PyIR, a Python wrapper for IgBLAST v1.9, using IMGT germline references to assign V/J genes and CDR3. Reads with weak V/J assignments (E-value above 1e-6), missing CDR3, stop codons, out-of-frame junctions, or ambiguous translated residues were removed. V3J clonotypes were defined by identical inferred V gene, J gene, and CDR3 amino acid sequence. Percentage overlap between repertoires was calculated by dividing the number of shared unique clonotypes by the size of the smaller repertoire. Repertoire richness was assessed with RTK rarefaction, the Chao1 estimator, and Recon v2.1 estimates of unobserved clonotypes. TCRdb re-hosts the immuneACCESS table, in-frame sequences only. Its copies lack some clones; in the studies checked, an unresolved V gene accounts for under half of them, and the cause for the rest is not known. Clone size and the V and J calls come from that table; the DNA yielded D and trimming. Counted in this sample were some 470,000 clones; 76% of them appeared once. The ten largest clones add up to under 15% of the sample.

This specimen comes from a study of shared clonotypes between healthy human individuals (dated by TCRdb to the early 2020s). Broadly, across the study: The cohort comprised two women and a few men aged 18 to 49 years. To increase sequencing depth and limit assay-specific biases, different laboratories used diverse techniques to prepare libraries and sequence TCR repertoires. To estimate repertoire size and how much clonotypes are shared between individuals, the study performed deep sequencing of blood TCR repertoires from roughly five healthy adults. Each donor's leukapheresis produced roughly between about 0.8 and 8.9 billion PBMCs.

Findings and caveats that apply to the study as a whole: Sampling was restricted to blood, and TCR repertoires in tissue are likely to differ from TCR repertoires in blood. Because the study included only a small number of donors, the genetic and exposure-history diversity represented was limited. Based on pairwise subsampling, the degree of clonotype sharing among donors was expected to be affected by sequencing depth.

The sample taken for sequencing was PBMCs. This TCR derives from a woman aged 40 to 50 in good health. Some clones in this sample may be carry-over from other donors' samples. The receptor chain draws on TRBV30 and TRBJ2-7; a stretch of 14 junction bases matches TRBD2. The DNA sequence is as follows: TGTGCCTGGAGTGTACTTGGGACTAGCGGGAGCGGCGAGCAGTACTTC. Its translation reads: CAWSVLGTSGSGEQYF.